This T cell receptor beta chain was sequenced for a study of early T cells in non-severe SARS-CoV-2 infection. Study context: With bulk RNA from unsorted whole blood as input, sequencing yielded unpaired chains.

The germline CDR1 and CDR2 sequences are KGHSH and LQKENI. V lost 3 bases to trimming and J lost 0 bases, with 15 bases between them. This CDR3 comprises 16 residues. This clonotype has only a few counts. What it binds is unknown. General study points: Database matching using VDJdb favored anti-spike CD8 responses, with private and CD4 specificities left missing.

Tagging with unique molecular identifiers was applied to individual cDNA molecules. TCRdb re-analysed the 5' RACE reads in MiXCR, keeping a single row per CDR3 protein. The sample shows approximately 77,000 distinct CDR3 sequences, less than 15% of them seen only once. The sequence was collected from an adult who was a healthcare worker with PCR-confirmed SARS-CoV-2 infection or an uninfected control (not recorded which). The chain recombines TRBV18 with TRBJ2-7; D gene ambiguous. Sample: whole blood. As DNA, the CDR3 is TGTGCCAGCTCACCCGTCCATGCGGCAAGCTCCTACGAGCAGTACTTC. Residues: CASSPVHAASSYEQYF.